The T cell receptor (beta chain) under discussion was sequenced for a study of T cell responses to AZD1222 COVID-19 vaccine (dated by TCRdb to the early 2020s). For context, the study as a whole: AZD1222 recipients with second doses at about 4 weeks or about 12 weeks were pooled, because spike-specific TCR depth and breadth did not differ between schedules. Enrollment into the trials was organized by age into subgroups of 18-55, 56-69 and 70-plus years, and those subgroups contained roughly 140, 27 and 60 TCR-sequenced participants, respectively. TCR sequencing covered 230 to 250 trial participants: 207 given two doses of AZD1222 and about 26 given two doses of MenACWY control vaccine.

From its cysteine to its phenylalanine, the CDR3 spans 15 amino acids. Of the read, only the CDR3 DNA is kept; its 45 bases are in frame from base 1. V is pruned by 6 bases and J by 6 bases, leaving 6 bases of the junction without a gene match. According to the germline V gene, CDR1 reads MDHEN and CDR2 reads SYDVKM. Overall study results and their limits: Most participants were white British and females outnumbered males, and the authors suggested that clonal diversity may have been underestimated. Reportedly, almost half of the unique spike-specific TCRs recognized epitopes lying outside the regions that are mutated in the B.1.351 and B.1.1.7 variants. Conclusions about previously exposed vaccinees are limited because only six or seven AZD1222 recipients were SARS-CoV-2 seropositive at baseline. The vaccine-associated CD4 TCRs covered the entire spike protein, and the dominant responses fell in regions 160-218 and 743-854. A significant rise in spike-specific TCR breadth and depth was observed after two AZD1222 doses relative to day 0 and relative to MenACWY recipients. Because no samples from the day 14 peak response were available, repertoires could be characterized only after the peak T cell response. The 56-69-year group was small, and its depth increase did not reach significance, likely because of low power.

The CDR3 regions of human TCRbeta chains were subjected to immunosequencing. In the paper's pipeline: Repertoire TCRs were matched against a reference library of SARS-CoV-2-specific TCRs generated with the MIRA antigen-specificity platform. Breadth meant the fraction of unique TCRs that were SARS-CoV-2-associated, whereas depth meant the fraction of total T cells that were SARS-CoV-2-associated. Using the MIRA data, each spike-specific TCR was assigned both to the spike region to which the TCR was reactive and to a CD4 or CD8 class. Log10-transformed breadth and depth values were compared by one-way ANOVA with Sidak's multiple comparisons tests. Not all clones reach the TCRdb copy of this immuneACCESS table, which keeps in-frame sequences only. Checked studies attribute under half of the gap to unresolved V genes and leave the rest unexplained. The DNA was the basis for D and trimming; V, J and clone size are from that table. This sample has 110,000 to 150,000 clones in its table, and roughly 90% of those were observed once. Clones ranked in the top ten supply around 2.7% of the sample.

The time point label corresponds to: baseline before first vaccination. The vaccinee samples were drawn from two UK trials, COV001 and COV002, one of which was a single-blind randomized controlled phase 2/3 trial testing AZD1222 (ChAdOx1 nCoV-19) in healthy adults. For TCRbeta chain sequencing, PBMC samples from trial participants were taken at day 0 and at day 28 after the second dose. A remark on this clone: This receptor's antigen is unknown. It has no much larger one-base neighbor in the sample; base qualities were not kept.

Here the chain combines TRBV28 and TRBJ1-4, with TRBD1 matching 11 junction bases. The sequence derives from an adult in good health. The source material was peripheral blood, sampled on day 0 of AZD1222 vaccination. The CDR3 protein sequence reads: CASRRPGQGDEKLFF. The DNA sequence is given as TGTGCCAGCAGGAGGCCGGGACAGGGGGATGAAAAACTGTTTTTT.